This TCR beta chain is from a study of CD4 T cells in relation to SARS-CoV-2 and coronaviruses. CD4+ T cells from unexposed donors were obtained before the COVID-19 pandemic (2011-2018). Isolation of CD4+ T cells took place after around eleven days in culture. Testing used SARS-CoV-2 S/N and four cold-coronavirus spikes on unexposed-donor CD4+ T cells, cells permitting. Some clones are missing from TCRdb's copy, which holds only in-frame ones; the method was immunoSEQ multiplex PCR. The sample holds tens of thousands of clones, less than 80% seen once. Study results and caveats: No donor gave both pre-pandemic and post-infection samples.

Germline CDR1 reads MNHEY; CDR2 reads SVGAGI. V lost 4 bases to trimming and J lost 7 bases, with 14 bases between them. The CDR3 spans 13 residues. A word on this clone: Antigen: not known.

The rearrangement uses TRBV6-5 and TRBJ2-7; D not certain. The origin of this receptor is a human donor in good health. The specimen sequenced was CD4+ T cells from PBMCs, cultured in vitro. In DNA form, the CDR3 reads TGTGCCAGCAGTTGGACCGTCGGTCGAGAGCAGTACTTC. Translating gives CASSWTVGREQYF.